This TCR beta chain is from a study of OX40 agonist ivuxolimab in advanced cancers. About the investigation overall: The costimulatory receptor OX40 (CD134) was targeted by ivuxolimab, a fully human IgG2 agonistic monoclonal antibody. Prior anti-PD-1, anti-PD-L1 or anti-CTLA-4 therapy was permitted, and approximately 40% of dose-escalation patients had received checkpoint inhibitors. The point of sequencing TCRbeta in the periphery was to test whether ivuxolimab changed TCR sequence diversity and drove clonal T-cell expansion. Of the 50 or so patients in dose escalation, around 20 had hepatocellular carcinoma, around 15 had melanoma, 9 had renal cell carcinoma and 9 had head and neck cancer. Intravenous ivuxolimab was administered to patients every 2 weeks at six dose levels: 0.01, 0.1, 0.3, 1.5, 3 and 10 mg/kg. Three dose-escalation patients achieved partial responses, one with hepatocellular carcinoma and two with cutaneous melanoma. A male proportion of almost 85% and a mean age of roughly 58 years, ranging from about 20 to 79, were recorded for the dose-escalation cohort. The paper describes the monotherapy dose-escalation part (N ≈ 50 patients) of the phase I trial of ivuxolimab. Summary of the overall study and its limitations: Clonal expansion of both CD4+ and CD8+ blood T cells was observed from baseline to week 6 at doses 0.1 to 3.0 mg/kg. After ivuxolimab, CD8+ T cells had more expanded clones than CD4+ T cells on average. The antigen specificity of the clonally expanded peripheral T cells was not determined. In the 0.1-3.0 mg/kg groups, partial responders were among the patients with the lowest normalized peripheral clonal expansion, particularly in CD8+ T cells. Low levels of normalized T-cell clonal expansion were also seen in some patients who did not respond.

The trial excluded patients who had a history of autoimmune disease or were on systemic immunosuppression. Peripheral blood for TCR sequencing was collected from all dose cohorts at baseline, on cycle 4 day 1, and on cycle 7 day 1. The samples were drawn from a first-in-human, open-label, multicenter phase I dose-escalation trial of ivuxolimab. Adults with locally advanced or metastatic melanoma, renal cell carcinoma, hepatocellular carcinoma or head and neck squamous cell carcinoma were enrolled in the trial. Before TCR sequencing, CD4+ T cells and CD8+ T cells from peripheral blood were sorted into separate populations. Details on this clone: The antigen it binds to is not known. No quality values exist for individual bases; no much larger clone is one base distant.

Genomic DNA was extracted from sorted cells for sequencing of the TCRbeta CDR3 region. The immunoSEQ Assay was used for sequencing of TCRbeta CDR3 regions. TCRdb obtained this table from immuneACCESS and retained in-frame rearrangements with V and J assigned. These tables miss some clones; where compared with another copy, unresolved V genes account for less than half of the shortfall, and the remainder is unexplained. The sample table records approximately 57,000 clones; around nine tenths of these occur just once. The ten most abundant clones make up roughly 3% of the sample. The sequencing used CD4+ or CD8+ T cells sorted from blood, collected in a trial of the OX40 agonist ivuxolimab. This clonotype originated in an adult with an advanced solid tumor such as melanoma, head and neck, liver or kidney cancer.

The bases read TGTGCCACCAGCAGAAGATTGGAAGCCGCCAAGTCGGCCAAAAACATTCAGTACTTC. Translated, it gives CATSRRLEAAKSAKNIQYF. The V gene is TRBV15 and the J gene is TRBJ2-4; the D gene identity is not certain. CDR3 length: 19 amino acids, cysteine to phenylalanine. The CDR3 DNA has 57 bases and is translated from base 1. Between the V and J ends, shortened by 2 bases and 1 base respectively, the junction contains 21 bases. CDR1 and CDR2 were assigned from the germline V gene (reference sequence) as LNHNV and YYDKDF.